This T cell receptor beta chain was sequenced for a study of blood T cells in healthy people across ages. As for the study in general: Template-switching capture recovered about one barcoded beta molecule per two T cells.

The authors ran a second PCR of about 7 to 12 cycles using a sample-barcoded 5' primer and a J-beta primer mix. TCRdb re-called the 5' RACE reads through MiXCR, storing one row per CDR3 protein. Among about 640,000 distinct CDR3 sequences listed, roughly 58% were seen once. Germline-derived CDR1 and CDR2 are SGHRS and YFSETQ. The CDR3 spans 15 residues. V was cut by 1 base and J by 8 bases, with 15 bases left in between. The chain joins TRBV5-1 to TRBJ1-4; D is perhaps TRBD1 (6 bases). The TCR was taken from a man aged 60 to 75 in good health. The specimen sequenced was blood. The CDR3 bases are TGCGCCAGCAGCTTGCTCAACAGGGATGGCGAAAAACTGTTTTTT. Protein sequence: CASSLLNRDGEKLFF.